This is a list of T cell receptor beta chains from one sample in a study of T cell changes during pregnancy in multiple sclerosis. Some clones are missing from TCRdb's copy, which holds only in-frame ones; the method was immunoSEQ multiplex PCR. The sample shows 90,000 to 120,000 clones, just over 90% of them seen only once. The sample in question was peripheral blood, obtained in the second trimester of pregnancy. The receptors derive from a female donor with multiple sclerosis, enrolled in a pregnancy study. CDR3s include the opening cysteine and the closing phenylalanine or tryptophan.

cdr3_aa cdr3_length v_call
CASSQLSPRTRTGREQYF 18 TRBV2
CASSQGQDTDTQYF 14 TRBV18
CASSTPRQGGNEKLFF 16 TRBV7-6
CSVRQGSYEQYF 12 TRBV29-1
CASSAGAGGLGLNEQFF 17 TRBV7-2
CASSGVQDTPNYGYTF 16 TRBV9
CASSLDGTGTHEQYF 15 TRBV5-4
CASGAGTMNTEAFF 14 TRBV5-1
CASSIRGQETQYF 13 TRBV19
CASSEAGGLSYEQYF 15 TRBV6-1
CASSSSPYERYF 12 TRBV6-5
CATSSATGNTGGNTIYF 17 TRBV15
CASSRQYQETQYF 13 TRBV28
CASSPTRGHYEQYF 14 TRBV6-5
CATLLAGGGEQYF 13 TRBV10-3
CASSQAVTSGRGNEQYF 17 TRBV4-1
CASSLGGVMDTQYF 14 TRBV5-1
CASSPLAGGSSYEQYF 16 TRBV18
CASSILLREGQPQHF 15 TRBV19
CASSSDGLAGGLGGQFF 17 TRBV9
CASSLVREANYGYTF 15 TRBV7-9
CASTRLAGHSYNEQFF 16 TRBV27
CASSIVGTNNQPQHF 15 TRBV19
CASSAEETQYF 11 TRBV5-1
CASSLYGGLTNTEAFF 16 TRBV5-1
CASGARTGNNQPQHF 15 TRBV6-1
CASSLAFGAVASSYEQYF 18 TRBV7-2
CAISQRTGENTEAFF 15 TRBV10-3
CASSLAGGRNTEAFF 15 TRBV5-6
CASRETGTPSYEQYF 15 TRBV6-6
CASSYSNTGELFF 13 TRBV7-3
CASSQSGGVSYNEQFF 16 TRBV23-1
CASSGDRVYGYTF 13 TRBV6-1
CSVERDYGYTF 11 TRBV29-1
CASSQAVGRVSEAFF 15 TRBV4-1
CASSEVRNTEAFF 13 TRBV6-1
CASSNSGNNSPLHF 14 TRBV6-1
CASSVGSGVPETQYF 15 TRBV9